These 22 T cell receptor beta chains originate from one sample sequenced in a study of response to subunit inactivated influenza vaccine. MiXCR, applied by TCRdb to the RT-PCR reads, yields one record per CDR3 protein. The top ten hold approximately 14% of the sample, which has approximately 530,000 distinct CDR3 sequences, roughly 7.6% seen once. The material sequenced was PBMCs from blood, taken approximately 25 months after vaccination. These receptors all stem from a man between 50 and 69 years old who received an inactivated influenza vaccine.

This clonotype was found a few times. The chain combines TRBV12-3 or TRBV12-4 with TRBJ2-5, with 8 bases lining up with TRBD1. The CDR3 is 15 residues long. Trimming cost V 5 bases and J 5 bases; bases outside gene matches: 10. Here the CDR3 reads CASSNRQGIGETQYF. The CDR3, as DNA: TGTGCCAGCAGTAACCGACAGGGGATCGGGGAGACCCAGTACTTC.

There are many counts of this clonotype. The chain recombines TRBV5-1 with TRBJ2-7; D possibly matches TRBD1 or TRBD2 (5 bases each). V was pared by 5 bases and J by 5 bases, with 17 bases between. This CDR3 comprises 14 residues. The germline gives CDR1 SGHRS, CDR2 YFSETQ. CDR3 nucleotides: TGCGCCAGCAGTCTTAGGCAGGGACCAGACGAGCAGTACTTC. Translated, it gives CASSLRQGPDEQYF.

The rearrangement links TRBV7-9 to TRBJ2-5; D unclear. The V end was cut by 3 bases, the J end by 5 bases, with 7 bases between. CDR1 and CDR2 (germline): SEHNR, FQNEAQ (reference sequence). This CDR3 spans 12 amino acids. The chain's CDR3 is CASSLSWETQYF. The CDR3 coding sequence is TGTGCCAGCAGCTTGAGTTGGGAGACCCAGTACTTC.

In its sample, this clonotype was seen many times. The chain links TRBV29-1 to TRBJ2-3; the D is unclear. Per the germline V gene, CDR1 is SQVTM and CDR2 is ANQGSEA. This CDR3 region has 8 residues. The CDR3 protein is CSADTQYF. As DNA, the CDR3 is TGCAGTGCGGATACGCAGTATTTT.

A single count supports this clonotype. The genes are TRBV4-3 and TRBJ1-6, with D uncertain. CDR1 and CDR2 from the germline V gene are LGHNA and YSLEER. The CDR3 is made up of 14 amino acids. V was shortened by 5 bases and J by 8 bases, with 13 bases between the two germline ends. CDR3 residues: CASSEGNSYSPLHF. The CDR3, as DNA: TGCGCCAGCAGCGAGGGAAACAGCTATTCACCCCTCCACTTT.

This clonotype was seen repeatedly, ten times or more. V usage is TRBV5-1 and J usage is TRBJ2-3; D gene uncertain. The CDR3 covers 14 residues. V gave up 4 bases and J gave up 0 bases, with 9 bases separating them. Germline CDR1 SGHRS, CDR2 YFSETQ. The chain's CDR3 is CASSQRTSTDTQYF. The CDR3 region has the DNA TGCGCCAGCAGCCAAAGGACCAGCACAGATACGCAGTATTTT. The complete variable domain, with remaining parts taken from reference TRBV5-1 and TRBJ2-3, reads KAGVTQTPRYLIKTRGQQVTLSCSPISGHRSVSWYQQTPGQGLQFLFEYFSETQRNKGNFPGRFSGRQFSNSRSEMNVSTLELGDSALYLCASSQRTSTDTQYFGPGTRLTVL.

V usage is TRBV20-1 and J usage is TRBJ2-7, with TRBD1 identical over 7 bases. Germline V gives CDR1 DFQATT, CDR2 SNEGSKA (reference sequence). This CDR3 has 15 amino acids. V lost 3 bases and J lost 4; bases outside the gene matches: 12. The CDR3 loop is CSASRTTGVRYEQYF. The CDR3 DNA reads TGCAGTGCTAGCCGAACCACAGGGGTTAGGTACGAGCAGTACTTC.

The sample holds many counts of this clonotype. The chain links TRBV20-1 to TRBJ2-2; perhaps TRBD1 as D (6 bases). The V end was cut by 0 bases, the J end by 0 bases, with 11 bases between. Germline-derived CDR1 and CDR2 are DFQATT and SNEGSKA (reference sequence). The CDR3 extends over 16 amino acids. Written as DNA, the CDR3 is TGCAGTGCTAGAGATGACAGGCAATCGAACACCGGGGAGCTGTTTTTT. Translating gives CSARDDRQSNTGELFF.

This sequence joins TRBV11-2 and TRBJ2-2; TRBD1 matches 11 bases. This CDR3 comprises 17 residues. CDR1 and CDR2 from the germline V gene are SGHAT and FQNNGV. V lost 5 bases and J lost 6; bases outside the gene matches: 11. This CDR3 is CASSTRRGQGVPGELFF. For the CDR3, the DNA is TGTGCCAGCAGCACGAGGAGGGGACAGGGGGTTCCCGGGGAGCTGTTTTTT.

This sequence joins TRBV19 and TRBJ1-1; D remains ambiguous. The CDR3 has 16 amino acids. Germline lookup yields CDR1 LNHDA and CDR2 SQIVND (reference sequence). Trimming took 2 bases from V and 1 from J, leaving 14 bases between them. The chain's CDR3 is CASSISGVLQNTEAFF. The CDR3 coding sequence is TGTGCCAGTAGTATATCAGGCGTTTTACAGAACACTGAAGCTTTCTTT.

This clonotype has more than one count but fewer than ten. The chain joins TRBV11-2 to TRBJ2-2; TRBD2 aligns across 14 bases. Germline V lookup: CDR1 SGHAT, CDR2 FQNNGV. Unmatched junction bases numbered 6, after V lost 5 bases and J lost 7 bases. The CDR3 contains 16 residues. The CDR3 protein is CASSVGTSGSYGELFF. CDR3 nucleotide sequence: TGTGCCAGCAGCGTCGGGACTAGCGGGAGTTACGGGGAGCTGTTTTTT.

This clonotype was seen at least ten times. V and J are TRBV24-1 and TRBJ2-5, with 9 bases lining up with TRBD2. The trim removed 4 bases at V and 5 bases at J, leaving 13 bases unmatched. From germline, CDR1 is KGHDR and CDR2 SFDVKD. CDR3 size: 17 residues. This CDR3 is CATSDSWRGGLYETQYF. CDR3 nucleotides: TGTGCCACCAGTGACTCCTGGCGGGGGGGCCTCTATGAGACCCAGTACTTC.

This clonotype was recorded a few times. The genes are TRBV15 and TRBJ2-2; D unresolved. Germline loops: CDR1 LNHNV, CDR2 YYDKDF (reference sequence). Trimming stripped 1 base from V and 7 bases from J, with 10 bases between. The CDR3 has 14 residues. The CDR3 DNA sequence: TGTGCCACCAGCAGAGGGGCTGGAGACGGGGAGCTGTTTTTT. This encodes CATSRGAGDGELFF.

The chain combines TRBV7-9 with TRBJ2-3; 7 nucleotides align to TRBD2. The germline V gene has CDR1 SEHNR and CDR2 FQNEAQ (reference sequence). CDR3 length: 14 residues. The junction had 8 bases not matched to a gene; V was cut back by 6 bases and J by 5 bases. DNA of the CDR3: TGTGCCAGCAGGGGCGGGAGCCCAGTAGATACGCAGTATTTT. This translates into CASRGGSPVDTQYF.

The chain carries TRBV10-3 and TRBJ2-7; 11 bases are shared with TRBD2. Per germline, CDR1 ENHRY and CDR2 SYGVKD. The CDR3 contains 19 residues. J gave up 0 bases and V 6 bases, and 16 bases lay outside the gene matches. CDR3 sequence reads: CAISDLRLAGGLSSYEQYF. The CDR3 coding sequence is TGTGCCATCAGCGATTTGAGGCTAGCGGGGGGTCTAAGCTCCTACGAGCAGTACTTC.

The chain couples TRBV4-3 to TRBJ2-6; D ambiguous. The V and J ends lost 1 base and 0 bases respectively, with 10 bases between them. This CDR3 has 17 amino acids. Germline-derived CDR1 and CDR2 are LGHNA and YSLEER. CDR3 nucleotide sequence: TGCGCCAGCAGCCAAGCCCCGTTGGGCTCTGGGGCCAACGTCCTGACTTTC. Encoded protein: CASSQAPLGSGANVLTF.

This clonotype was counted at least ten times. The genes are TRBV7-6 and TRBJ2-1; D ambiguous. The V and J ends lost 0 bases and 2 bases respectively, with 11 bases between them. The CDR3 runs 16 residues. Germline-derived CDR1 and CDR2 are SGHVS and FNYEAQ. The CDR3 sequence is CASSLAHWTTYNEQFF. For the CDR3, the DNA is TGTGCCAGCAGCTTAGCGCACTGGACGACCTACAATGAGCAGTTCTTC.

In its sample, this clonotype was seen a few times. The genes are TRBV20-1 and TRBJ2-7, with 7 bases fitting TRBD2. Germline V CDR1 and CDR2: DFQATT, SNEGSKA (reference sequence). The V and J ends lost 5 bases and 4 bases, in that order; junction bases with no gene match: 11. The CDR3 runs 14 residues. In nucleotides, the CDR3 is TGCAGTGCTCCCTTGGAGCGGGGACCTTACGAGCAGTACTTC. Amino acids: CSAPLERGPYEQYF.

In DNA, the CDR3 is TGTGCCAGCAGGAGAGGGACAGGGGGAAGTCAGCCCCAGCATTTT. Its protein product is CASRRGTGGSQPQHF. The chain recombines TRBV2 with TRBJ1-5; 11 bases align to TRBD1. This CDR3 has 15 amino acids. Losses at the gene ends were 6 bases for V and 6 bases for J; bases not matched to a gene: 7. CDR1 is SNHLY, CDR2 FYNNEI, per germline.

This clonotype was observed a few times. The chain is built from TRBV7-2 and TRBJ2-1, with D perhaps TRBD2 (9 bases). Germline-derived CDR1 and CDR2 are SGHTA and FQGNSA. The CDR3 runs 16 residues. V was pared by 1 base and J by 8 bases, with 18 bases between. This chain's CDR3 is CASSLGLAGQVHEQFF. The CDR3 DNA reads TGTGCCAGCAGCTTAGGGCTAGCGGGACAGGTACATGAGCAGTTCTTC.

The chain recombines TRBV4-3 with TRBJ2-5; TRBD2 agrees at 8 bases. Germline CDR1 is LGHNA and CDR2 is YSLEER. The length of the CDR3 is 15 residues. Trimming took 0 bases from V and 5 from J; bases not matched to a gene: 5. The CDR3 nucleotides are TGCGCCAGCAGCCAAGATGTGCGGGAGGAGGAGACCCAGTACTTC. Its protein product is CASSQDVREEETQYF.

At least ten counts were recorded for this clonotype. This sequence joins TRBV12-3 or TRBV12-4 and TRBJ2-3; D not certain. Trimming left V 4 bases short and J 6 bases short, with 5 bases between. The CDR3 spans 11 residues. The DNA for the CDR3 is TGTGCCAGCAGTTCTGTGGATACGCAGTATTTT. This encodes CASSSVDTQYF.